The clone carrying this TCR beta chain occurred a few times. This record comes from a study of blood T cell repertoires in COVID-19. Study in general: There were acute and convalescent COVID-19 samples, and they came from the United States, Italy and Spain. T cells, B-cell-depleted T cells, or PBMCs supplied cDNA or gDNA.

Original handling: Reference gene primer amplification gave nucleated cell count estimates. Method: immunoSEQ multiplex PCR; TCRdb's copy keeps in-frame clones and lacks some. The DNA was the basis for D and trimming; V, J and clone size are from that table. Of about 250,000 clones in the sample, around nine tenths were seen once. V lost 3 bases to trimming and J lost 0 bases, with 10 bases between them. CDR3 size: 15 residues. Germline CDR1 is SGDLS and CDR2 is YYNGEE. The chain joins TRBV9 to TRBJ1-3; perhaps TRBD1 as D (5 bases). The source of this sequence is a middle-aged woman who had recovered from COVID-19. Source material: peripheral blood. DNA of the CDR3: TGTGCCAGCAGCGCCCAGGGAAGCTCTGGAAACACCATATATTTT. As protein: CASSAQGSSGNTIYF.